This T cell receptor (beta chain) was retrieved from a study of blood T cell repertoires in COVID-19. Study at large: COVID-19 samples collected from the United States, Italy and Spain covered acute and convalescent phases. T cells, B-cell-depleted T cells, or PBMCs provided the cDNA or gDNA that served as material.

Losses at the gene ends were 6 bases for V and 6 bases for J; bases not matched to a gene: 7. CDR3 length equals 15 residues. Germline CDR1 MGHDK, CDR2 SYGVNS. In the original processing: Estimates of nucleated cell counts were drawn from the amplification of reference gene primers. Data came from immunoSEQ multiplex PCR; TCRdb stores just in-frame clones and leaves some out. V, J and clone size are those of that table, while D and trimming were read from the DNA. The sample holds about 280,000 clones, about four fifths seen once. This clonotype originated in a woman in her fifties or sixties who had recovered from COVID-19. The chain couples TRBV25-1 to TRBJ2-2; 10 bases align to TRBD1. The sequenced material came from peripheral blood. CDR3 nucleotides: TGTGCCAGCAGGGATAGGACAGGGGGGGCCGGGGAGCTGTTTTTT. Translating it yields CASRDRTGGAGELFF.